The present T cell receptor beta chain was sequenced within a study of blood T cell repertoires in COVID-19. The repertoire was sequenced with immunoSEQ multiplex PCR; TCRdb's copy has only in-frame clones and lacks some. The profile shows a few hundred thousand clones, about 78% of them singletons. The V gene's germline CDR1 is LGHNA and CDR2 YSLEER. The trim removed 0 bases at V and 11 bases at J, leaving 7 bases unmatched. The CDR3 loop spans 16 amino acids. Sequencing was done on a sample of peripheral blood. The chain uses TRBV4-3 and TRBJ1-4; 12 bases agree with TRBD1. The source of this sequence is a woman in her 70s with acute or convalescent COVID-19. The CDR3 nucleotides are TGCGCCAGCAGCCAAGACCTCCGGGACAGGGGGCAGAAACTGTTTTTT. Its protein product is CASSQDLRDRGQKLFF.